This T cell receptor (beta chain) is drawn from a study of T-cell memory formation after mild COVID-19. Study-level findings and limits: Prior to infection, memory already included some responding clones, suggesting cross-reactive memory joined.

One entry per CDR3 protein, called by TCRdb with MiXCR from the 5' RACE reads. The sample consists of tens of thousands of distinct CDR3 sequences, about 16% of them appearing once. In this sample, this clonotype turned up once. What it binds is unknown. Germline CDR1 reads SEHNR; CDR2 reads FQNEAQ (reference sequence). This CDR3 is built from 16 residues. Trimming removed 5 bases from V and 3 bases from J, with 18 bases in between. This receptor was obtained from a man between 18 and 29 years old who had mild COVID-19 (a few samples of this study predate the infection). Cell type and time point are not known. This chain joins TRBV7-9 and TRBJ2-3; D might be TRBD2 (6 bases). Specimen: PBMCs or a T cell subset sorted from them (not recorded which). In DNA, the CDR3 is TGTGCCAGCAGCCCATCCCGGGGAGGCGTAACAGATACGCAGTATTTT. It is translated as CASSPSRGGVTDTQYF. The variable domain in full, completed from reference TRBV7-9 and TRBJ2-3, reads DTGVSQNPRHKITKRGQNVTFRCDPISEHNRLYWYRQTLGQGPEFLTYFQNEAQLEKSRLLSDRFSAERPKGSFSTLEIQRTEQGDSAMYLCASSPSRGGVTDTQYFGPGTRLTVL.